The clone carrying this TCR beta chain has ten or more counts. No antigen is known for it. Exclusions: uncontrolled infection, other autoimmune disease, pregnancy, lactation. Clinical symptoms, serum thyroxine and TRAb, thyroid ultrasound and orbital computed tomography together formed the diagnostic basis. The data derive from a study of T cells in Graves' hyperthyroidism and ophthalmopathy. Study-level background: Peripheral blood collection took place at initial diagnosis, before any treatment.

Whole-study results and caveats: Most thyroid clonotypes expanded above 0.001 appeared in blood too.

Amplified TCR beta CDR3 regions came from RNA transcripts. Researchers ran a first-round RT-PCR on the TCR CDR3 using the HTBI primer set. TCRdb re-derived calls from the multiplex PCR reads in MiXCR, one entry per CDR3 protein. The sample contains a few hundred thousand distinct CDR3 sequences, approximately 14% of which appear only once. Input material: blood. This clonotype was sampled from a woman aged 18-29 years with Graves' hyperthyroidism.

The CDR3 protein is CASSLAGAPGYEQYF. CDR3 DNA sequence: TGTGCCAGCAGCTTAGCCGGGGCTCCAGGGTACGAGCAGTACTTC. The rearrangement links TRBV7-2 to TRBJ2-7; D possibly matches TRBD1 or TRBD2 (5 bases each). Germline assignment: CDR1 SGHTA and CDR2 FQGNSA. The CDR3 has 15 residues. V was cut by 0 bases and J by 4 bases, with 13 bases left in between.